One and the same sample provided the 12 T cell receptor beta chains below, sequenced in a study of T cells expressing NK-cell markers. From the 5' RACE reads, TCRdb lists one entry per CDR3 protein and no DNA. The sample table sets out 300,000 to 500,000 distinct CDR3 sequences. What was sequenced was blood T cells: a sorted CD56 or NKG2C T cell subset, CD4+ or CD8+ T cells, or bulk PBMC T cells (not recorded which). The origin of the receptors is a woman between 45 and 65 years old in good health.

The CDR3 sequence is CASSSGGVGRNTEAFF. The chain carries TRBV5-1 and TRBJ1-1; the TRBD1 assignment by TCRdb is unverifiable without DNA. The CDR3 sequence is 16 residues long. Germline-derived CDR1 and CDR2 are SGHRS and YFSETQ.

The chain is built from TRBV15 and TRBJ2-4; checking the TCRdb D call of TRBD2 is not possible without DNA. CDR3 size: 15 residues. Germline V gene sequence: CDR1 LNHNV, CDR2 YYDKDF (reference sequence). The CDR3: CATASGGVAKNIQYF.

Here the CDR3 reads CASSQEGPGNEQFF. V and J are TRBV4-2 and TRBJ2-1. The CDR3 covers 14 residues. CDR1 and CDR2 (germline): LGHNA, YNFKEQ.

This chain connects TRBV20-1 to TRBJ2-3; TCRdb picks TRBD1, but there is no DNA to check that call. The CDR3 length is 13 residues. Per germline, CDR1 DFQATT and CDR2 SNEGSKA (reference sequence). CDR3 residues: CSATRDPGDTQYF.

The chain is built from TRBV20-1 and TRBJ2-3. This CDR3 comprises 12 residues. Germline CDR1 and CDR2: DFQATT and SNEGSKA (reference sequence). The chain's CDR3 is CSATTPGDTQYF.

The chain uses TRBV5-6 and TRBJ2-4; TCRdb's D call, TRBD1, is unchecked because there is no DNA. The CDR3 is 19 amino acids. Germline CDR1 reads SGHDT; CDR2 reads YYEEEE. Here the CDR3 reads CASSYYRGRGGSAKNIQYF.

CDR3 sequence: CSAPNPGQGPTGELFF. The gene calls are TRBV29-1 and TRBJ2-2; TCRdb returns TRBD1, unconfirmable since there is no DNA. This CDR3 is 16 amino acids long. Germline CDR1 and CDR2: SQVTM and ANQGSEA.

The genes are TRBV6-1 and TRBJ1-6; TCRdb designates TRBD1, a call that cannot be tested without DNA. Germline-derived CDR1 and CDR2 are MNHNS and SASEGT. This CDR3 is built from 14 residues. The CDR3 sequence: CASSEGLGVSPLHF.

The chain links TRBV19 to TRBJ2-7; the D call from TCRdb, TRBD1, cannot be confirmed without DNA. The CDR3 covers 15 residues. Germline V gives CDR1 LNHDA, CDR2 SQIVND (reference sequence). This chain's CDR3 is CASSRGDRGNYEQYF.

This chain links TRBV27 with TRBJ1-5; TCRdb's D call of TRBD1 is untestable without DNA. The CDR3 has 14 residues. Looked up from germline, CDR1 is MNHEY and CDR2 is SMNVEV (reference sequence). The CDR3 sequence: CASTRVGGDQPQHF.

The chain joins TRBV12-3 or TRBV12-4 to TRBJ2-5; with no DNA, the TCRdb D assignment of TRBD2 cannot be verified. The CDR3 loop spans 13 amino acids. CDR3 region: CASASGSEETQYF.

CDR3 protein: CASSLRDGYGYTF. The chain couples TRBV7-3 to TRBJ1-2. Germline V gene sequence: CDR1 SGHTA, CDR2 FQGTGA. This CDR3 has 13 amino acids.